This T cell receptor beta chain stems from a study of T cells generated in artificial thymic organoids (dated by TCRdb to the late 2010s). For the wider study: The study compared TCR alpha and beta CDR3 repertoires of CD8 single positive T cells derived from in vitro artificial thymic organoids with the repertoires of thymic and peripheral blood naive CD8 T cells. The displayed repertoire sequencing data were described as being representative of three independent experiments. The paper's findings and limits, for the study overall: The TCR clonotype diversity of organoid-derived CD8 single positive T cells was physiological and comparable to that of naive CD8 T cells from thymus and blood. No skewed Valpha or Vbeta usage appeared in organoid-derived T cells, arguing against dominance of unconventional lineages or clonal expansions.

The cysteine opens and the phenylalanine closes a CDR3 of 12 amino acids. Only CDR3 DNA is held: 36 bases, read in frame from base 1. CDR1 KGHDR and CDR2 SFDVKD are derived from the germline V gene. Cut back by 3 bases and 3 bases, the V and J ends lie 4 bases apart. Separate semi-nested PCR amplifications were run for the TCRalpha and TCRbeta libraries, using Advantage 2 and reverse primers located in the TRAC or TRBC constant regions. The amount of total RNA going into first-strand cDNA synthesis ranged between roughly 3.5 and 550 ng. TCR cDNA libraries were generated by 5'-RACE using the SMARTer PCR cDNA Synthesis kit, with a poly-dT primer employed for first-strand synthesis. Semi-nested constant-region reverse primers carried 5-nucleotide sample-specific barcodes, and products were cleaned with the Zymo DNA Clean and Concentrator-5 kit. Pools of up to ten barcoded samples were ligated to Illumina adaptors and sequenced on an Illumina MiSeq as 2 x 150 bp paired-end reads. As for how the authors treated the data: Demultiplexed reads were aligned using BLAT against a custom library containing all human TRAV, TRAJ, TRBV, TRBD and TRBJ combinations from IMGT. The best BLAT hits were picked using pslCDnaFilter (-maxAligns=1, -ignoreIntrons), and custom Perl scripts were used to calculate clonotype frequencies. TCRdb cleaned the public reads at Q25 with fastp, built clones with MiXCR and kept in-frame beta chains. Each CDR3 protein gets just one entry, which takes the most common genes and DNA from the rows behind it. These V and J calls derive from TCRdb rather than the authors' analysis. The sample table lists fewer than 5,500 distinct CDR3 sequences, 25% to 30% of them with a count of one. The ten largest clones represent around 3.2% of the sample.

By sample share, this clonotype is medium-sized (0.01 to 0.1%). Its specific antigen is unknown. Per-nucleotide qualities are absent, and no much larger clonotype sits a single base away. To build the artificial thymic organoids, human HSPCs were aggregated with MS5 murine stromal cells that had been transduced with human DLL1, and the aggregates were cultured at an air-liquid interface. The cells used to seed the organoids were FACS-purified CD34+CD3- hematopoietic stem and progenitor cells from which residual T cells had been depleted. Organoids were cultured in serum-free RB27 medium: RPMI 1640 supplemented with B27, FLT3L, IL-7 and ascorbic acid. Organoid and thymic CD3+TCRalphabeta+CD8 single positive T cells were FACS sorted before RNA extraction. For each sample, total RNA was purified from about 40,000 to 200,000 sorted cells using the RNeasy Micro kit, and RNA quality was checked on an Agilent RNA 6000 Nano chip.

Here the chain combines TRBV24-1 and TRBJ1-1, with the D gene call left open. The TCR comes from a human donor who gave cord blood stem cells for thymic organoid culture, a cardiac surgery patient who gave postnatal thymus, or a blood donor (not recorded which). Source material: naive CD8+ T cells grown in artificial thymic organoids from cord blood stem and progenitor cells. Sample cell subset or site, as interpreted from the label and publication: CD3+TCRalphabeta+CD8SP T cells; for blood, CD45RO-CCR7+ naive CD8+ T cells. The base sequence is TGTGCCACCAGTGATGCTGACACTGAAGCTTTCTTT. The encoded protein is CATSDADTEAFF.